This T cell receptor beta chain is from a study of blood T cell repertoires in COVID-19. Trimming left V 4 bases short and J 6 bases short, with 11 bases between. Germline CDR1 and CDR2: SGHTS and YDEGEE. CDR3 length: 13 amino acids. Some clones are missing from TCRdb's copy, which holds only in-frame ones; the method was immunoSEQ multiplex PCR. The sample consists of around 68,000 clones, 87% of them appearing once. The V gene is TRBV5-8, the J gene TRBJ2-1; a possible D gene is TRBD2 (5 bases). The TCR comes from a middle-aged man with active COVID-19. The sample was peripheral blood. CDR3 region: CASSIRGLNEQFF. The CDR3 coding sequence is TGTGCCAGCAGCATTCGCGGACTCAATGAGCAGTTCTTC.